This passage covers 27 T cell receptor beta chains from one sample sequenced in a study of cytomegalovirus exposure and HLA in healthy donors. Both 60 Vbeta primers and 13 Jbeta primers went into the PCR. The data were produced by immunoSEQ multiplex PCR, yet TCRdb's version contains in-frame clones alone and is incomplete. The table records some 180,000 clones, 75% to 80% of them present only once. The sample consisted of PBMCs. Receptors originate from a female donor in good health and CMV-seronegative.

The V and J genes are TRBV19 and TRBJ2-1; possibly TRBD1 for D (6 bases). The germline V gene has CDR1 LNHDA and CDR2 SQIVND (reference sequence). The CDR3 spans 15 residues. V was cut by 11 bases and J by 5 bases, with 22 bases left in between. CDR3 sequence (DNA): TGTGCCGCCCAAGGGATGGGGGCAGGGGACAATGAGCAGTTCTTC. Protein sequence: CAAQGMGAGDNEQFF.

The chain links TRBV7-2 to TRBJ2-2; 16 bases fit TRBD2. This CDR3 has 18 amino acids. The germline CDR1 and CDR2 sequences are SGHTA and FQGNSA. Losses at the gene ends were 5 bases for V and 3 bases for J; bases not matched to a gene: 6. CDR3 protein: CASSGVGTSGGDTGELFF. CDR3 bases: TGTGCCAGCAGCGGAGTAGGGACTAGCGGGGGGGACACCGGGGAGCTGTTTTTT.

Only one count was recorded for this clone. V gene TRBV10-3 combines with J gene TRBJ2-6; the match to TRBD1 covers 7 bases. The CDR3 has 16 amino acids. Trimming at V came to 3 bases and at J to 2 bases, leaving 4 bases not matched to a gene. The germline CDR1 and CDR2 sequences are ENHRY and SYGVKD. The CDR3 protein is CAISDRGGAGANVLTF. As DNA, the CDR3 is TGTGCCATCAGTGATCGAGGGGGCGCTGGGGCCAACGTCCTGACTTTC.

The chain has TRBV19 and TRBJ2-5; D unclear. CDR1 is LNHDA, CDR2 SQIVND, per germline (reference sequence). This CDR3 has 14 residues. The V end lost 3 bases, the J end lost 2 bases, and 10 bases lay between the germline ends. For the CDR3, the DNA is TGTGCCAGTAGTATTCTCTCAGAACAAGAGACCCAGTACTTC. Its translation is CASSILSEQETQYF.

The rearrangement uses TRBV19 and TRBJ2-1; tentatively, D is TRBD1 (5 bases). Trimming pared 4 bases from V and 4 bases from J, leaving 14 bases between. This CDR3 comprises 15 residues. Germline V gives CDR1 LNHDA, CDR2 SQIVND (reference sequence). CDR3 bases: TGTGCCAGTAGTACAGACAGAACGATTTACAATGAGCAGTTCTTC. Encoded protein: CASSTDRTIYNEQFF.

The chain links TRBV6-5 to TRBJ2-3; D possibly corresponds to TRBD1 (6 bases). CDR3 length: 15 residues. Germline lookup yields CDR1 MNHEY and CDR2 SVGAGI. V dropped 2 bases and J dropped 2 bases, with 11 bases sitting between them. The CDR3 is CASSYLTGITDTQYF. The CDR3 nucleotides are TGTGCCAGCAGTTACCTGACAGGTATCACAGATACGCAGTATTTT.

This clone was counted a few times. The CDR3 nucleotides read TGCGCCAGCGCGAGTCAGGTGGGCACTGAAGCTTTCTTT. This sequence encodes CASASQVGTEAFF. The V and J genes are TRBV5-1 and TRBJ1-1; D uncertain. The CDR3 is 13 residues long. V was shortened by 7 bases and J by 4 bases, with 14 bases between the two germline ends. Per the germline V gene, CDR1 is SGHRS and CDR2 is YFSETQ.

Details on this clone: Other nucleotide sequences in the sample specify the same CDR3. The chain recombines TRBV2 with TRBJ1-2; weak D call: TRBD1 (6 bases). Germline V CDR1 and CDR2: SNHLY, FYNNEI. V was clipped by 6 bases and J by 0 bases, with 8 bases between them. There are 13 residues in the CDR3. CDR3 region: CASRTGANYGYTF. The DNA for the CDR3 is TGTGCCAGCAGGACAGGTGCTAACTATGGCTACACCTTC.

The J gene is TRBJ2-3, the V gene TRBV5-1, with TRBD1 matching over 7 bases. V lost 5 bases, J lost 2 bases, and 5 bases stayed unmatched. Germline lookup yields CDR1 SGHRS and CDR2 YFSETQ. The CDR3 is 14 residues long. Written as DNA, the CDR3 is TGCGCCAGCAGAGACAGGGAGTACACAGATACGCAGTATTTT. Translating it yields CASRDREYTDTQYF.

This chain joins TRBV4-1 and TRBJ2-7; 10 bases line up with TRBD2. Germline CDR1 reads MGHRA; CDR2 reads YSYEKL. The CDR3 is made up of 16 amino acids. Germline trimming cut 3 bases from V and 3 bases from J; bases unmatched to any gene: 8. The CDR3 DNA is TGCGCCAGCAGCCAGCCCACTAGCGGGAAATACTACGAGCAGTACTTC. It codes for CASSQPTSGKYYEQYF.

The sample holds one count of this clone. This sequence joins TRBV27 and TRBJ2-7; weak D call: TRBD1 (5 bases). This CDR3 has 12 residues. Looked up from germline, CDR1 is MNHEY and CDR2 is SMNVEV (reference sequence). V was trimmed by 1 base and J by 5 bases, leaving 6 bases between them. CDR3 region: CASSLLGDEQYF. DNA for the CDR3: TGTGCCAGCAGTTTATTAGGGGACGAGCAGTACTTC.

J is TRBJ2-5 and V is TRBV5-1; no clear D gene. The DNA end is more similar to TRBJ2-7, so the J call may be wrong. This CDR3 spans 15 amino acids. CDR1 is SGHRS, CDR2 YFSETQ, per germline. CDR3 sequence reads: CASSLGATTSYEQYF. The CDR3 nucleotides read TGCGCCAGCAGCTTGGGAGCGACCACTTCCTACGAGCAGTACTTC.

The chain's CDR3 is CASSLVEWELFF. The CDR3, as DNA: TGTGCCAGCAGCTTAGTTGAGTGGGAGCTGTTTTTT. The chain has TRBV11-2 and TRBJ2-2; no firm D call. The CDR3 extends over 12 amino acids. Germline V lookup: CDR1 SGHAT, CDR2 FQNNGV. Between the trimmed V and J ends, which lost 1 base and 9 bases, there was a span of 6 bases.

V usage is TRBV29-1 and J usage is TRBJ2-4, with D unclear. The germline V gene has CDR1 SQVTM and CDR2 ANQGSEA. Trimming took 0 bases from V and 0 from J, leaving 9 bases between them. This CDR3 is built from 15 residues. The CDR3 DNA follows: TGCAGCGTTGAAGATGCAGATCTAGCCAAAAACATTCAGTACTTC. Translation: CSVEDADLAKNIQYF.

This clone was picked up one time. The chain couples TRBV5-1 to TRBJ1-2, with TRBD1 identical over 9 bases. Germline-derived CDR1 and CDR2 are SGHRS and YFSETQ. Germline trimming cut 3 bases from V and 7 bases from J; bases unmatched to any gene: 10. The CDR3 loop spans 15 amino acids. CDR3 coding DNA: TGCGCCAGCAGCTCCTCCCGACAGGGGGAAAGTGGCTACACCTTC. Its protein product is CASSSSRQGESGYTF.

The chain employs TRBV6-6 and TRBJ1-1; D perhaps matches TRBD1 (6 bases). Deletions cut 6 bases from V and 0 bases from J, with 11 bases between. Germline V lookup: CDR1 MNHNY, CDR2 SVGAGI (reference sequence). CDR3 size: 14 residues. The DNA for the CDR3 is TGTGCCAGCAGCTATACAGGGTTGAACACTGAAGCTTTCTTT. It is translated as CASSYTGLNTEAFF.

V and J are TRBV6-1 and TRBJ2-1, with unresolved D. The CDR3 consists of 16 residues. Germline V CDR1 and CDR2: MNHNS, SASEGT. V lost 2 bases and J lost 0, with 11 bases in between. The chain's CDR3 is CASSEFRRSSYNEQFF. The CDR3, as DNA: TGTGCCAGCAGTGAATTCCGGCGGAGCTCCTACAATGAGCAGTTCTTC.

The rearrangement joins TRBV18 to TRBJ2-1, with D possibly being TRBD1 (5 bases). The CDR3 is 15 amino acids. Per the germline V gene, CDR1 is KGHSH and CDR2 is LQKENI. Deletions cut 6 bases from V and 3 bases from J, with 15 bases between. CDR3 sequence: CASSQGHEYYNEQFF. The CDR3 DNA follows: TGTGCCAGCTCTCAAGGACACGAATACTACAATGAGCAGTTCTTC.

This clone was observed a handful of times. This CDR3 is also generated by other DNA sequences in the sample. This chain joins TRBV7-7 and TRBJ2-3; 12 nucleotides align to TRBD2. V dropped 1 base and J dropped 1; count of bases not matched to a gene: 0. The germline gives CDR1 SSHAT, CDR2 FNYEAQ (reference sequence). The CDR3 is 16 amino acids. The CDR3 region has the DNA TGTGCCAGCAGCTTAGGACTAGCGGGGGGCACAGATACGCAGTATTTT. This encodes CASSLGLAGGTDTQYF.

The rearrangement links TRBV5-1 to TRBJ2-7; D might be TRBD1 (6 bases). From germline, CDR1 is SGHRS and CDR2 YFSETQ. Trimming stripped 0 bases from V and 7 bases from J, with 20 bases between. The CDR3 runs to 16 residues. Here the CDR3 reads CASSLVGAGTSQEQYF. The CDR3 nucleotides read TGCGCCAGCAGCTTGGTAGGGGCAGGGACATCGCAAGAGCAGTACTTC.

The rearrangement uses TRBV7-9 and TRBJ2-4; 9 bases line up with TRBD1. Germline CDR1 SEHNR, CDR2 FQNEAQ (reference sequence). With 4 bases clipped from V and 8 bases from J, the junction kept 6 bases outside the gene matches. The CDR3 is 14 amino acids. The CDR3 protein is CASSSMDRGDIQYF. CDR3 coding DNA: TGTGCCAGCAGCTCTATGGACAGGGGTGACATTCAGTACTTC.

This clone has a single count. The V call is TRBV2, the J call TRBJ2-7; 10 bases are shared with TRBD1. This CDR3 has 15 residues. The junction had 9 bases not matched to a gene; V was cut back by 7 bases and J by 3 bases. Germline CDR1 is SNHLY and CDR2 is FYNNEI. The CDR3 DNA follows: TGTGCCAGCAATCCCCGGGACAGGGGATACTACGAGCAGTACTTC. Protein sequence: CASNPRDRGYYEQYF.

The chain employs TRBV5-1 and TRBJ2-2; 11 bases match TRBD2. Germline V gene data show CDR1 as SGHRS and CDR2 as YFSETQ. Trimming took 4 bases from V and 3 from J; bases not matched to a gene: 2. The CDR3 consists of 15 residues. The CDR3 sequence: CASSEGLADTGELFF. As DNA, the CDR3 is TGCGCCAGCAGCGAGGGACTAGCGGACACCGGGGAGCTGTTTTTT.

This clone appeared once. The genes are TRBV6-5 and TRBJ1-1; 8 bases map to TRBD1. V lost 5 bases to trimming and J lost 2 bases; unmatched junction nucleotides: 4. The germline gives CDR1 MNHEY, CDR2 SVGAGI. The CDR3 is made up of 14 amino acids. The CDR3 DNA follows: TGTGCCAGCAGTGGGACAGGAAGAAACACTGAAGCTTTCTTT. Encoded protein: CASSGTGRNTEAFF.

The chain links TRBV28 to TRBJ2-7, with a weak D call TRBD2 (7 bases). The CDR3 is 18 residues long. Trimming left V 5 bases short and J 0 bases short, with 23 bases between. Germline V CDR1 and CDR2: MDHEN, SYDVKM. The CDR3 sequence is CASSPTGISGLYSYEQYF. The CDR3, as DNA: TGTGCCAGCAGTCCAACAGGGATTAGCGGGCTTTACTCCTACGAGCAGTACTTC.

This clone was seen just once. V is TRBV23-1 and J is TRBJ2-7; 16 bases match TRBD2. TRBV23-1 is known as an ORF, though its function is uncertain. The length of the CDR3 is 17 residues. V shed 4 bases, J shed 0 bases, and the junction held 3 bases outside the gene matches. The CDR3 bases are TGCGCCAGCAGTCCCGGGACTAGCGGGGGGGCCTCCTACGAGCAGTACTTC. Translating gives CASSPGTSGGASYEQYF.

The sample holds a few counts of this clone. The chain uses TRBV5-1 and TRBJ2-2; maybe TRBD2 (5 bases). This CDR3 is built from 18 residues. Per the germline V gene, CDR1 is SGHRS and CDR2 is YFSETQ. V shed 3 bases and J shed 3 bases, with 21 bases lying between them. CDR3 coding DNA: TGCGCCAGCAGCTCGCCTCTGAGGCTAGCTGGGGACACCGGGGAGCTGTTTTTT. Amino acid sequence: CASSSPLRLAGDTGELFF.